The 12 T cell receptor beta chains below come from one sample, sequenced in a study of human thymus T cells. Generated by immunoSEQ multiplex PCR, the TCRdb table keeps only in-frame clones and is missing some. The sample lists about 46,000 clones, roughly 94% occurring once. Material: blood. These receptors all stem from a girl under two years old with a congenital heart defect but otherwise immunologically healthy.

The chain has TRBV28 and TRBJ1-2; possible D gene TRBD1, 6 bases. CDR1 is MDHEN and CDR2 is SYDVKM in the germline V gene. V shed 3 bases and J shed 2 bases, with 7 bases lying between them. The CDR3 runs to 13 residues. The CDR3 sequence is CASSFGQNYGYTF. DNA of the CDR3: TGTGCCAGCAGTTTTGGACAGAACTATGGCTACACCTTC.

DNA for the CDR3: TGTGCCAGCAGCCCCGGATTCTGGGTCGAGCAGTACTTC. Its translation: CASSPGFWVEQYF. V usage is TRBV14 and J usage is TRBJ2-7; D call uncertain. The germline V and J ends were trimmed by 4 bases and 6 bases, with 13 bases remaining between them. The CDR3 covers 13 residues. The germline gives CDR1 SGHDN, CDR2 FVKESK.

The chain combines TRBV2 with TRBJ2-7; maybe TRBD2 (5 bases). Germline lookup yields CDR1 SNHLY and CDR2 FYNNEI. The CDR3 is 13 residues long. Trimming removed 5 bases from V and 3 bases from J, with 11 bases in between. The CDR3 loop is CASSLRGRYEQYF. Written as DNA, the CDR3 is TGTGCCAGCAGTCTCCGAGGGCGCTACGAGCAGTACTTC. Full variable domain (remainder filled in from reference TRBV2 and TRBJ2-7): EPEVTQTPSHQVTQMGQEVILRCVPISNHLYFYWYRQILGQKVEFLVSFYNNEISEKSEIFDDQFSVERPDGSNFTLKIRSTKLEDSAMYFCASSLRGRYEQYFGPGTRLTVT.

This chain connects TRBV10-3 to TRBJ2-6; D uncertain. The CDR3 is 14 residues long. CDR1 is ENHRY and CDR2 is SYGVKD in the germline V gene. With 5 bases removed from V and 0 bases from J, the gap between germline ends came to 5 bases. The CDR3 reads CAISSDSGANVLTF. CDR3 DNA sequence: TGTGCCATCAGTTCAGACTCTGGGGCCAACGTCCTGACTTTC.

The chain uses TRBV7-9 and TRBJ1-1, with D unresolved. Trimming cost V 4 bases and J 3 bases, with 12 bases left between them. Germline V gene lookup returns CDR1 SEHNR and CDR2 FQNEAQ (reference sequence). The CDR3 consists of 14 residues. Here the CDR3 DNA reads TGTGCCAGCAGCTCGCCTCCAGATCACACTGAAGCTTTCTTT. Protein sequence: CASSSPPDHTEAFF.

The DNA of the CDR3 is TGCGCCAGCAGCTTTCGACTAGCGGGACGGTGGGAGACCCAGTACTTC. Amino acid sequence: CASSFRLAGRWETQYF. The chain couples TRBV4-1 to TRBJ2-5; 11 nucleotides line up with TRBD2. CDR1 is MGHRA, CDR2 YSYEKL, per germline. The CDR3 has 16 residues. V trimming: 5 bases; J trimming: 5 bases; junction bases outside the gene matches: 10.

V usage is TRBV9 and J usage is TRBJ2-1; TRBD2 matches at 8 bases. Per the germline V gene, CDR1 is SGDLS and CDR2 is YYNGEE. The CDR3 sequence is 13 residues long. The ends lost 4 bases at V and 10 bases at J; junction bases unmatched: 7. The CDR3 DNA is TGTGCCAGCAGCCCCTCCGGGGGGGAGGAGCAGTTCTTC. It translates to CASSPSGGEEQFF.

This clone turned up a few times. This sequence joins TRBV7-9 and TRBJ1-1; TRBD1 aligns across 8 bases. The V gene end was trimmed by 4 bases and the J gene end by 7 bases; junction bases not matched to a gene: 5. The germline V gene encodes CDR1 SEHNR and CDR2 FQNEAQ (reference sequence). The CDR3 extends over 13 amino acids. The CDR3 DNA is TGTGCCAGCAGCTCCACAGGGGGTATTGAAGCTTTCTTT. Its protein product is CASSSTGGIEAFF. The full variable domain, with the rest looked up from reference TRBV7-9 and TRBJ1-1, is DTGVSQNPRHKITKRGQNVTFRCDPISEHNRLYWYRQTLGQGPEFLTYFQNEAQLEKSRLLSDRFSAERPKGSFSTLEIQRTEQGDSAMYLCASSSTGGIEAFFGQGTRLTVV.

This rearrangement joins TRBV25-1 to TRBJ2-3; D perhaps matches TRBD1 (5 bases). Looked up from germline, CDR1 is MGHDK and CDR2 is SYGVNS. The germline V and J ends were trimmed by 0 bases and 1 base, with 5 bases remaining between them. This CDR3 contains 14 residues. DNA of the CDR3: TGTGCCAGCAGTGAATACAGGGGCACAGATACGCAGTATTTT. Residues: CASSEYRGTDTQYF.

The chain employs TRBV2 and TRBJ2-2; TRBD2 is a possible D gene (5 bases). Between the trimmed V and J ends, which lost 6 bases and 6 bases, there was a span of 8 bases. Germline V gene data show CDR1 as SNHLY and CDR2 as FYNNEI. The CDR3 loop spans 12 amino acids. CDR3 DNA sequence: TGTGCCAGCAGGCCCGGGGCCGGGGAGCTGTTTTTT. Translation gives CASRPGAGELFF.

The chain carries TRBV7-9 and TRBJ2-1; D is unclear. The CDR3 totals 11 residues. CDR1 is SEHNR, CDR2 FQNEAQ, per germline (reference sequence). With 5 bases removed from V and 6 bases from J, the gap between germline ends came to 5 bases. CDR3 nucleotides: TGTGCCAGCAGCACCGTCAATGAGCAGTTCTTC. Translating gives CASSTVNEQFF.

The chain joins TRBV15 to TRBJ1-4; 10 bases align to TRBD1. The CDR3 is 14 residues long. With 3 bases clipped from V and 5 bases from J, the junction kept 0 bases outside the gene matches. Germline V CDR1 and CDR2: LNHNV, YYDKDF (reference sequence). The CDR3 region is CATSRGQGNEKLFF. In DNA form, the CDR3 reads TGTGCCACCAGCAGGGGACAGGGGAATGAAAAACTGTTTTTT.